A selection of T cell receptor beta chains follows, all from one sample in a study of blood T cell repertoires in COVID-19. Assay: immunoSEQ multiplex PCR; the TCRdb copy retains only in-frame clones and omits some. The sample consists of some 99,000 clones, around 80% of them appearing once. Sequenced: peripheral blood. The receptors here all came from a woman at least 80 years old with active or convalescent COVID-19. The CDR3 runs from the conserved cysteine through the conserved F or W. The order of the fields is J gene, D gene, V gene, clone size, CDR3 DNA, CDR3 protein. D genes are given only for firm matches. Expanded clones are given a class, and other clones once, few, many or no size at all.

>TRBJ2-2|TRBD2|TRBV7-9|.
TGTGCCAGCAGCCAACCTACACTAGCGGCGAACACCGGGGAGCTGTTTTTT
CASSQPTLAANTGELFF
>TRBJ1-6|.|TRBV7-9|.
TGTGCCAGCAGCTCACACTGGGGGGATTCACCCCTCCACTTT
CASSSHWGDSPLHF
>TRBJ2-1|TRBD2|TRBV5-1|.
TGCGCCAGCAGCTTGGAAAGCGGGACTTACAATGAGCAGTTCTTC
CASSLESGTYNEQFF
>TRBJ2-2|TRBD1|TRBV27|.
TGTGCCAGCACTTCCGGGGACAGGGGGTACACCGGGGAGCTGTTTTTT
CASTSGDRGYTGELFF
>TRBJ2-7|TRBD2|TRBV4-1|.
TGCGCCAGCAGCCGATATAGCGGGAGGGATGTCTACGAGCAGTACTTC
CASSRYSGRDVYEQYF
>TRBJ2-7|.|TRBV3-1/TRBV3-2|.
TGTGCCAGCAGCCGTGCTGGGGCAGGGGCGGAGGAGCAGTACTTC
CASSRAGAGAEEQYF
>TRBJ2-5|TRBD1|TRBV19|once
TGTGCCAGTAGTCCGGGACAGGGGCTGGGAGAGACCCAGTACTTC
CASSPGQGLGETQYF
>TRBJ2-2|.|TRBV7-9|few
TGTGCCAGCAGCTTAGTCTATGCGAACACCGGGGAGCTGTTTTTT
CASSLVYANTGELFF
>TRBJ1-4|.|TRBV28|.
TGTGCCAGCAGATTACAGGGTGAGGAAAAACTGTTTTTT
CASRLQGEEKLFF
>TRBJ2-5|TRBD1|TRBV19|.
TGTGCCAGTAGTATATTTGAGGGACAGGGGGCTGGAAAGACCCAGTACTTC
CASSIFEGQGAGKTQYF
>TRBJ1-2|TRBD1|TRBV11-2|.
TGTGCCAGCAGGGGGACAGGTACCCTCTATGGCTACACCTTC
CASRGTGTLYGYTF
>TRBJ1-2|TRBD1|TRBV19|.
TGTGCCAGCAAAAGAATAGGACAGGGCGATGGCTACACCTTC
CASKRIGQGDGYTF
>TRBJ1-4|TRBD1|TRBV27|.
TGTGCCAGCAGTCTACAGGGGCCGGTTCCCCCCAAACTGTTTTTT
CASSLQGPVPPKLFF
>TRBJ2-1|.|TRBV19|.
TGTGCCAGTAGCGCCACCGGTAGGACAGCCTACAATGAGCAGTTCTTC
CASSATGRTAYNEQFF
>TRBJ2-3|TRBD2|TRBV7-2|.
TGTGCCAGCAGCTTAGGCTTACTAGCGGTCTCTAGCACAGATACGCAGTATTTT
CASSLGLLAVSSTDTQYF
>TRBJ2-7|TRBD2|TRBV6-1|few
TGTGCCAGCAGTGGGAGAGGACTAGCGGGAAGTCGCCACGAGCAGTACTTC
CASSGRGLAGSRHEQYF
>TRBJ2-7|.|TRBV5-4|.
TGTGCCAGCAGCTTGCGGCGGGCTACGCAGCAGTACTTC
CASSLRRATQQYF
>TRBJ1-2|TRBD1|TRBV5-1|.
TGCGCCAGCAGTCTACAAGGACAGGGGCATTATGGCTACACCTTC
CASSLQGQGHYGYTF
>TRBJ1-1|.|TRBV7-3|.
TGTGCCAGCAGCTTAGACAGTAACACTGAAGCTTTCTTT
CASSLDSNTEAFF
>TRBJ1-5|TRBD1|TRBV28|.
TGTGCCAGCAGTTCCGGACAGGGCAATCAGCCCCAGCATTTT
CASSSGQGNQPQHF
>TRBJ2-3|.|TRBV7-9|.
TGTGCCAGCAGCTTGATCGGTAGCACAGATACGCAGTATTTT
CASSLIGSTDTQYF
>TRBJ1-2|TRBD1|TRBV28|once
TGTGCCAGCAGTTCCTCGGGACAGGGGGCCTATGGCTACACCTTC
CASSSSGQGAYGYTF
>TRBJ1-6|TRBD1|TRBV27|.
TGTGCCAGCAGACACAGGGGTTATAATTCACCCCTCCACTTT
CASRHRGYNSPLHF
>TRBJ2-1|TRBD1|TRBV6-4|.
TGTGCCAGCAGCTCCAGGACAGGCCCTTACAATGAGCAGTTCTTC
CASSSRTGPYNEQFF
>TRBJ2-7|TRBD1|TRBV24-1|once
TGTGCCACCAGTGATTCCGGACAGGGGGCTGTGTACGAGCAGTACTTC
CATSDSGQGAVYEQYF
>TRBJ2-1|.|TRBV12-3/TRBV12-4|once
TGTGCCAGCAGCCTACAGGGATGGCAGTTCTTC
CASSLQGWQFF
>TRBJ1-1|.|TRBV27|.
TGTGCCAGCAGGACGTCCCCCGGGCGACAGGTACGAACTTTCTTT
CASRTSPGRQVRTFF
>TRBJ2-7|TRBD1|TRBV7-8|.
TGTGCCAGCAGCTTAGCCAGGGGGACCTACGAGCAGTACTTC
CASSLARGTYEQYF
>TRBJ2-1|TRBD2|TRBV20-1|.
TGCAGTGCTAGTACAACCCAGCGGGGGTACAATGAGCAGTTCTTC
CSASTTQRGYNEQFF
>TRBJ1-2|.|TRBV6-5|.
.
CASSSSTGGNYGYTF
>TRBJ2-6|.|TRBV7-9|few
TGTGCCAGCAGCGGCCCGAACTCTGGGGCCAACGTCCTGACTTTC
CASSGPNSGANVLTF
>TRBJ1-4|.|TRBV2|.
TGTGCCAGCACGACAGTCCCTTACGAAAAACTGTTTTTT
CASTTVPYEKLFF
>TRBJ2-2|TRBD2|TRBV5-1|.
TGCGCCAGCAGCTTGGGGTCTAGCGGGTACACCGGGGAGCTGTTTTTT
CASSLGSSGYTGELFF
>TRBJ2-7|TRBD1|TRBV3-1/TRBV3-2|.
TGTGCCAGCAGCCATAGGGGACAGGGGGTGTCGGAAGAGCAGTACTTC
CASSHRGQGVSEEQYF
>TRBJ2-2|.|TRBV7-3|.
TGTGCCAGCAGCCCTCAAGGTCGGAGGACCGGGGAGCTGTTTTTT
CASSPQGRRTGELFF
>TRBJ2-5|.|TRBV9|few
TGTGCCAGCAGCGTAGCTACAGGGCAGCAAGAGACCCAGTACTTC
CASSVATGQQETQYF
>TRBJ1-1|.|TRBV10-3|.
TGTGCCATCAGTCGGGACATAAATACGAACACTGAAGCTTTCTTT
CAISRDINTNTEAFF
>TRBJ1-5|TRBD1|TRBV19|.
TGTGCCAGTCTGCCGGGACAGGGGGTATTTCTTCAGCCCCAGCATTTT
CASLPGQGVFLQPQHF
>TRBJ2-2|.|TRBV19|.
TGTGCCAGTAGTCCCCGGGGAGGGAACACCGGGGAGCTGTTTTTT
CASSPRGGNTGELFF
>TRBJ2-4|TRBD2|TRBV15|.
TGTGCCACCAGCTCTCGCAGGAAATATGGGGCCTTGGGGAGGGACATTCAGTACTTC
CATSSRRKYGALGRDIQYF
>TRBJ2-2|TRBD1|TRBV10-3|.
TGTGCCATCAGTCCAGGGACAGGCCCCACCGGGGAGCTGTTTTTT
CAISPGTGPTGELFF
>TRBJ2-5|TRBD2|TRBV9|.
TGTGCCAGCAGCCCCCAAGCCCTAGCGGGAGAGGTAGAGACCCAGTACTTC
CASSPQALAGEVETQYF
>TRBJ2-7|.|TRBV6-5|.
TGTGCCAGCAGTTACCAGGGAAGGGCCTACGAGCAGTACTTC
CASSYQGRAYEQYF
>TRBJ2-7|.|TRBV5-1|.
TGCGCCAGCAGCCCTGCGACAGACTCCTACGAGCAGTACTTC
CASSPATDSYEQYF